This TCR beta chain is from a study of metastatic and nonmetastatic thyroid tumors. The overall study: For malignant and benign thyroid patients, tumor or nodule tissue and blood were the sources whose repertoires were compared.

Patients had received no treatment of any kind before thyroid surgery. The CDR3 has 17 amino acids. The ends lost 0 bases at V and 6 bases at J; junction bases unmatched: 9. CDR1 is MNHEY, CDR2 SVGAGI, per germline. This clone was detected only a few times. TCRdb used MiXCR to call clones anew from the PCR reads. Of tens of thousands of clones in the sample, 9.5% to 13% are singletons; the top ten hold around 9.7%. Sequencing was carried out using blood. This chain connects TRBV6-5 to TRBJ2-2; 8 positions agree with TRBD2. The sequence was collected from a male donor with papillary thyroid cancer or a benign thyroid nodule (not recorded which). Some clones in this sample may be carry-over from other donors' samples. CDR3 in DNA: TGTGCCAGCAGTTACTCAGGGGGTCTAGCGGGCCCCGGGGAGCTGTTTTTT. It translates to CASSYSGGLAGPGELFF.